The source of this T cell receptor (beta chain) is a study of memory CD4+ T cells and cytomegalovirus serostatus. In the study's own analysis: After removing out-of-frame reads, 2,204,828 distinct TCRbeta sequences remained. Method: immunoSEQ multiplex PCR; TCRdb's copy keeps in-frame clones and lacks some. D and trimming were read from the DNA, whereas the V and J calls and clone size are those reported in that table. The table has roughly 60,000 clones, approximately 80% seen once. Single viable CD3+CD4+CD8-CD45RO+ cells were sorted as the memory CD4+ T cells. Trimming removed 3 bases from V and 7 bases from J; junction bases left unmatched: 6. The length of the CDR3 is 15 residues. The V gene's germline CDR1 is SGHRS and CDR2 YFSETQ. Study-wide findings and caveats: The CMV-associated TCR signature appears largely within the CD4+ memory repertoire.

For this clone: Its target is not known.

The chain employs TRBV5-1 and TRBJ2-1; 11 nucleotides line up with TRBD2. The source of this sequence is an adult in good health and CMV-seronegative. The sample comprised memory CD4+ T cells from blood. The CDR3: CASSSTSGMVNEQFF. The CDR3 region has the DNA TGCGCCAGCAGCTCGACTAGCGGGATGGTAAATGAGCAGTTCTTC.